This TCR beta chain was retrieved from a study of blood T cells in healthy people across ages. Study outcomes and limitations: Estimated diversity, derived from one million T cells, was regarded as an underestimate.

A second PCR, run for roughly 7 to 12 cycles, used a sample-barcoded 5' primer plus a J-beta primer mix. At least 3 million CDR3-containing paired-end reads were obtained per sample. TCRdb re-called the 5' RACE reads with MiXCR, one entry per CDR3 protein. This sample has some 700,000 distinct CDR3 sequences; roughly 20% occur once, and the top ten carry roughly 22%. Comments on this clonotype: What it recognizes is unknown.

The germline V and J ends were trimmed by 0 bases and 0 bases, with 10 bases remaining between them. The CDR3 consists of 15 residues. Germline values: CDR1 SGDLS, CDR2 YYNGEE. The sequence came from a man between 65 and 85 years old in good health. The chain is built from TRBV9 and TRBJ2-7; maybe TRBD2 (6 bases). Sequencing used blood. The CDR3 nucleotides are TGTGCCAGCAGCGTAGGAGGAGGGGACTCCTACGAGCAGTACTTC. Amino acids: CASSVGGGDSYEQYF.